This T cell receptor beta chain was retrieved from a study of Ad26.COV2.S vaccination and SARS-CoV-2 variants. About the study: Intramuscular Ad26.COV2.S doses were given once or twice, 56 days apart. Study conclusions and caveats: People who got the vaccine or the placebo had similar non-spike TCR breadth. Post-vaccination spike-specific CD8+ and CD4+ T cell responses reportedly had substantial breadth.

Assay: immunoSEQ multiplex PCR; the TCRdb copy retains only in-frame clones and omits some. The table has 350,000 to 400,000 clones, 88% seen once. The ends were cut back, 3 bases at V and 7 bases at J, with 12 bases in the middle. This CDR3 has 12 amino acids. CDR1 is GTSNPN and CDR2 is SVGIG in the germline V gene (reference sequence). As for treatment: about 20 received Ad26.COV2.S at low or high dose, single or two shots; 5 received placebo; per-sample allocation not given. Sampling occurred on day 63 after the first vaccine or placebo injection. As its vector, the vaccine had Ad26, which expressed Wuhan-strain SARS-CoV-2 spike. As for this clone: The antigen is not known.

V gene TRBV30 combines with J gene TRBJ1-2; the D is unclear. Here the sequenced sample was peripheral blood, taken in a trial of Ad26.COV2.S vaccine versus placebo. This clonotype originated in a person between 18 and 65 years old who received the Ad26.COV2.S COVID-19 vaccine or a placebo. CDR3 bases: TGTGCCTGGAGCTTCGTGGCGGGTGGCTACACCTTC. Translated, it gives CAWSFVAGGYTF.